This TCR beta chain stems from a study of regulatory T cells in long-lasting Graves disease. Libraries of TCR beta came from iRepertoire HTBI primers plus Arm-PCR of CDR3 regions. TCRdb re-derived calls from the multiplex PCR reads in MiXCR, one entry per CDR3 protein. The data contain 450,000 or so distinct CDR3 sequences, 22% of them singletons. Time point indicated: persistent/refractory GD, antithyroid drugs over 5 years with positive TRAb. From RNA extracted from PBMCs, the TCR library was made. Per American Thyroid Association guidelines, Graves' disease was diagnosed. Xi'an, China, was home to the endocrinology department that provided patients. The germline V and J ends were trimmed by 4 bases and 4 bases, with 14 bases remaining between them. This CDR3 contains 15 residues. Germline CDR1 is SGHVS and CDR2 is FQNEAQ.

The TCR was taken from a female donor with Graves disease. The sequencing used peripheral blood mononuclear cells (PBMCs), collected when the disease was refractory, from a patient treated with antithyroid drugs. The V gene is TRBV7-8, the J gene TRBJ1-5; D is ambiguous. CDR3 in DNA: TGTGCCAGCAGCTCCAAGATCACCCTAAATCAGCCCCAGCATTTT. Its protein is CASSSKITLNQPQHF.